This T cell receptor beta chain comes out of a study of T-cell reconstitution after alpha-beta-depleted transplantation in children. The CDR3 has 16 amino acids. V lost 4 bases, J lost 0 bases, and 15 bases lay in between. From germline, CDR1 is SGHTA and CDR2 FQGNSA. The library targeted TCRbeta and was prepared with unique molecular identifiers. TCRdb re-called the PCR reads through MiXCR, storing one row per CDR3 protein. In the table there are 70,000 to 95,000 distinct CDR3 sequences, 12% of which are singletons. There are many counts of this clonotype. The clonotype was recovered from a human donor who donated a stem cell graft to a child with inherited bone marrow failure. The sample here was PBMCs from the stem cell graft donor, taken from the stem cell graft. This chain links TRBV7-2 with TRBJ1-1, with D possibly matching TRBD1 (6 bases). The CDR3 protein is CASSSLKGGMNTEAFF. CDR3 nucleotides: TGTGCCAGCAGCTCACTAAAAGGGGGTATGAACACTGAAGCTTTCTTT.